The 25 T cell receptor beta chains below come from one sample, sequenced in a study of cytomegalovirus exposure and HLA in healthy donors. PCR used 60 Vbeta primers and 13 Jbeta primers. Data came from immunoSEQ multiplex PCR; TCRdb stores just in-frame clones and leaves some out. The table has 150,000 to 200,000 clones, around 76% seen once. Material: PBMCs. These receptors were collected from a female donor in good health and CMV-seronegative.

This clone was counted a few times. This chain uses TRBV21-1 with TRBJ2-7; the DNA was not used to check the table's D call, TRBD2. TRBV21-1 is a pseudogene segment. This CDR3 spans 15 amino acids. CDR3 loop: CASSKSRLVSYEQYF. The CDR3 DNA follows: TGTGCCAGCAGCAAATCTCGGCTAGTCTCCTACGAGCAGTACTTC.

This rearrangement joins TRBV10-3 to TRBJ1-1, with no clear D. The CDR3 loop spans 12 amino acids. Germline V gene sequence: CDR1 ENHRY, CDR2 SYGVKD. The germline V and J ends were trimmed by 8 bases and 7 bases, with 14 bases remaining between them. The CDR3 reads CAIRIGEDEAFF. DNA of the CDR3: TGTGCCATCCGAATCGGGGAGGATGAAGCTTTCTTT.

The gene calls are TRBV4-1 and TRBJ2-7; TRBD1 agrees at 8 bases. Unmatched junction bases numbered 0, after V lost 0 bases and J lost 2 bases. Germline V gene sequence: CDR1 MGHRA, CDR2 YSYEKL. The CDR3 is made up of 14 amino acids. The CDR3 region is CASSQEDRAYEQYF. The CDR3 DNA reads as TGCGCCAGCAGCCAAGAGGACAGGGCCTACGAGCAGTACTTC.

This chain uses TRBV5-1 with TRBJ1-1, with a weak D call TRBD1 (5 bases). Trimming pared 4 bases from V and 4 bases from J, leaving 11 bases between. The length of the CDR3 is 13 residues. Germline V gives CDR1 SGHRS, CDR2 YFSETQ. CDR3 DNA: TGCGCCAGCAGCGTTTCGGGGGGCACTGAAGCTTTCTTT. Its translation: CASSVSGGTEAFF.

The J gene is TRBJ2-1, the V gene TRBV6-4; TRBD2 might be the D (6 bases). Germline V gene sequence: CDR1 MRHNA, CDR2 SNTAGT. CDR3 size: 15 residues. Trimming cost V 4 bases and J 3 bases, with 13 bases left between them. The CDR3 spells CASSVAGTHYNEQFF. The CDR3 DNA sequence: TGTGCCAGCAGTGTCGCCGGGACTCACTACAATGAGCAGTTCTTC.

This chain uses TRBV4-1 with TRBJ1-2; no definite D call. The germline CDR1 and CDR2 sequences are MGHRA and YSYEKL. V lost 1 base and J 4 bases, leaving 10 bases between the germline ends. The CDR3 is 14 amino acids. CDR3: CASSQARVSYGYTF. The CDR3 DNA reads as TGCGCCAGCAGCCAAGCACGGGTTTCCTATGGCTACACCTTC.

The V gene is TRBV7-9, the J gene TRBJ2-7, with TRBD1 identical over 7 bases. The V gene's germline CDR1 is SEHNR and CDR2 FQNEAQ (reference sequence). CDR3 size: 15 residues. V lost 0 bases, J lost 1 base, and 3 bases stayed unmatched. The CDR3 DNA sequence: TGTGCCAGCAGCTTAGCGGGGACAGCTTCCTACGAGCAGTACTTC. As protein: CASSLAGTASYEQYF.

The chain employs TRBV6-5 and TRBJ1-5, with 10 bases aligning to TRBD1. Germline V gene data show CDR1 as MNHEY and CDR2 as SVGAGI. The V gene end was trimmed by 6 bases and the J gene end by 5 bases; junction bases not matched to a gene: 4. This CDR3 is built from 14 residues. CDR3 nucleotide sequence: TGTGCCAGCAGCCGACAGGGGGCACATCAGCCCCAGCATTTT. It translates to CASSRQGAHQPQHF.

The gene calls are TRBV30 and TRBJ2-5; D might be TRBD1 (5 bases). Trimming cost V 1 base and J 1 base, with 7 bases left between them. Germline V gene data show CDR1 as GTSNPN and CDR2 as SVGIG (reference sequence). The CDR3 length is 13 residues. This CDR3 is CAWSAGFQETQYF. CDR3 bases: TGTGCCTGGAGTGCAGGGTTCCAAGAGACCCAGTACTTC.

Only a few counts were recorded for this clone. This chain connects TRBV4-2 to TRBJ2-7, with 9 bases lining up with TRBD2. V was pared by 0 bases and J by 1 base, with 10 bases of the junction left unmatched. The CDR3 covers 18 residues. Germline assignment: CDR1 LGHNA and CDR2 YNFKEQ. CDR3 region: CASSQDLATSGSSYEQYF. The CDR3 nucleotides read TGTGCCAGCAGCCAAGATCTGGCGACTAGCGGAAGTTCCTACGAGCAGTACTTC.

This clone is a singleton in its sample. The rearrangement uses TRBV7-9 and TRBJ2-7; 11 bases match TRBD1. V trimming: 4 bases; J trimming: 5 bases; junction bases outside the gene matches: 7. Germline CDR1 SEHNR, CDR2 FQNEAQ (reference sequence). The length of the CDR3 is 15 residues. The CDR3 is CASSSGQGGFDEQYF. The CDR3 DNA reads TGTGCCAGCAGCTCGGGACAGGGGGGGTTCGACGAGCAGTACTTC.

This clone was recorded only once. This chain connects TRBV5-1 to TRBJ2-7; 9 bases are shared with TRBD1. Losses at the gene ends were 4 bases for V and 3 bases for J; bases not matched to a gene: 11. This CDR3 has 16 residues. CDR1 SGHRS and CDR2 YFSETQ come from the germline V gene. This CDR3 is CASSLSTGQGNYEQYF. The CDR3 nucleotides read TGCGCCAGCAGCCTGTCGACGGGACAGGGAAACTACGAGCAGTACTTC.

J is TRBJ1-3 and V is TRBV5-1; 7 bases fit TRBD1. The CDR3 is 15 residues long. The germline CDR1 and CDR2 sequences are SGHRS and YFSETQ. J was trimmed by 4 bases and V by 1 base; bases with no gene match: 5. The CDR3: CASSLTGEKGNTIYF. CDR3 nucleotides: TGCGCCAGCAGCTTGACAGGGGAAAAGGGAAACACCATATATTTT.

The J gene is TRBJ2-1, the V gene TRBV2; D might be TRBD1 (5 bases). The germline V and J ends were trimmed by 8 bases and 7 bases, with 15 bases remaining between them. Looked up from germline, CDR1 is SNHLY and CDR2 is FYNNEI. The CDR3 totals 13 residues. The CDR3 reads CASVAIGVNEQFF. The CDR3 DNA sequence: TGTGCCAGCGTCGCGATAGGGGTGAATGAGCAGTTCTTC.

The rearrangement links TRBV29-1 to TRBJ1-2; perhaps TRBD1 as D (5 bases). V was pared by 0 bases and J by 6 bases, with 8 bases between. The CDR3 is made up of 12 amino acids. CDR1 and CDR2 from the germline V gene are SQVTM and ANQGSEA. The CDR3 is CSVEERGDGYTF. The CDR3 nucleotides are TGCAGCGTTGAAGAACGGGGGGATGGCTACACCTTC.

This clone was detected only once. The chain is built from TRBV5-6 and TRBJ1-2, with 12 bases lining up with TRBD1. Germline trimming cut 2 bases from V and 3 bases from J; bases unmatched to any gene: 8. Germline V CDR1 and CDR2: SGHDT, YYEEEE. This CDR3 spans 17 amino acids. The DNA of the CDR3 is TGTGCCAGCAGCTTACGGGACAGGGGGCCCTATTACTATGGCTACACCTTC. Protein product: CASSLRDRGPYYYGYTF. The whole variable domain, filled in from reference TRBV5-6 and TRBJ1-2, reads DAGVTQSPTHLIKTRGQQVTLRCSPKSGHDTVSWYQQALGQGPQFIFQYYEEEERQRGNFPDRFSGHQFPNYSSELNVNALLLGDSALYLCASSLRDRGPYYYGYTFGSGTRLTVV.

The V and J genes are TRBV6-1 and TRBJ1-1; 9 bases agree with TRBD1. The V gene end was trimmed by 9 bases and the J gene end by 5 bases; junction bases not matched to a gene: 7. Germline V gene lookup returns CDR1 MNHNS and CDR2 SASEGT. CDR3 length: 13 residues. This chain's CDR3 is CASQTGTGTEAFF. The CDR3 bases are TGTGCCAGTCAGACAGGGACAGGGACTGAAGCTTTCTTT.

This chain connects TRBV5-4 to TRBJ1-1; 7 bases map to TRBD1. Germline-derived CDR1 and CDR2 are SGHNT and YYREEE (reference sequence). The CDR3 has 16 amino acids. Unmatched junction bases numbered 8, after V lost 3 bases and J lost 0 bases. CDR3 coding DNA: TGTGCCAGCAGCTCGCAGAGGGACAGATTGAACACTGAAGCTTTCTTT. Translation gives CASSSQRDRLNTEAFF. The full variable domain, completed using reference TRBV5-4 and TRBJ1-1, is ETGVTQSPTHLIKTRGQQVTLRCSSQSGHNTVSWYQQALGQGPQFIFQYYREEENGRGNFPPRFSGLQFPNYSSELNVNALELDDSALYLCASSSQRDRLNTEAFFGQGTRLTVV.

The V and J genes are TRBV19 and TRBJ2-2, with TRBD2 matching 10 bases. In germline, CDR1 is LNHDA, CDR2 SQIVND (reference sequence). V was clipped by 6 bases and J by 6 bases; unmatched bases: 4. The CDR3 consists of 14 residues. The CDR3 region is CASRLAGVPGELFF. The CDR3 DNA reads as TGTGCCAGTAGGCTAGCGGGAGTCCCCGGGGAGCTGTTTTTT.

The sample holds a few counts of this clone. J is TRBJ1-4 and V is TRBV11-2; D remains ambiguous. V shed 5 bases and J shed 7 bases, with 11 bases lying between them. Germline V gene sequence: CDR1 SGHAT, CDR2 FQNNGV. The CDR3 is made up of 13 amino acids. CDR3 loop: CASSPTAGEKLFF. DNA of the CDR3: TGTGCCAGCAGCCCGACGGCAGGTGAAAAACTGTTTTTT. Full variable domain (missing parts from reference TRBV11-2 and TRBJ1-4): EAGVAQSPRYKIIEKRQSVAFWCNPISGHATLYWYQQILGQGPKLLIQFQNNGVVDDSQLPKDRFSAERLKGVDSTLKIQPAKLEDSAVYLCASSPTAGEKLFFGSGTQLSVL.

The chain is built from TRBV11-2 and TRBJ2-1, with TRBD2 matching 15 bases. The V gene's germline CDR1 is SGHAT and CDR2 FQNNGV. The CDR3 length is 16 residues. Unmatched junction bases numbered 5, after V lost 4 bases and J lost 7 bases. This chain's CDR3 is CASSSWTSGGGNEQFF. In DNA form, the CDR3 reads TGTGCCAGCAGCTCCTGGACTAGCGGGGGGGGGAATGAGCAGTTCTTC.

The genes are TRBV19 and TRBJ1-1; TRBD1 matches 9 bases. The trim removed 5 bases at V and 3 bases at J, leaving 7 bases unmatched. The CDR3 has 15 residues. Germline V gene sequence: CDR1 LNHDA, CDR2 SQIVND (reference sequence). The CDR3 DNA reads TGTGCCAGTAGTTTTTTGACAGGGGGTGACACTGAAGCTTTCTTT. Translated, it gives CASSFLTGGDTEAFF. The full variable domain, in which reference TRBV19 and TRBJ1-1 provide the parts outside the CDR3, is DGGITQSPKYLFRKEGQNVTLSCEQNLNHDAMYWYRQDPGQGLRLIYYSQIVNDFQKGDIAEGYSVSREKKESFPLTVTSAQKNPTAFYLCASSFLTGGDTEAFFGQGTRLTVV.

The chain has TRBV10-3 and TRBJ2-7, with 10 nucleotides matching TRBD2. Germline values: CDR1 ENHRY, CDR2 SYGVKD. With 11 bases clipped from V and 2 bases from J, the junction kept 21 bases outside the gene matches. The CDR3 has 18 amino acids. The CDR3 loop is CASKGGLADGTKAYEQYF. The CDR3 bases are TGTGCCTCAAAGGGAGGACTAGCGGACGGTACAAAAGCCTACGAGCAGTACTTC.

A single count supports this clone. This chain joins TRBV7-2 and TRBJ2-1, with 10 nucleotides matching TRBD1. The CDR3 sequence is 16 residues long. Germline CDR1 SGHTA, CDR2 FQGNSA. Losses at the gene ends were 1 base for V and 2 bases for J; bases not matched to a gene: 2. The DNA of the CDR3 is TGTGCCAGCAGCTTAGTCGGGACAGGGGCCTACAATGAGCAGTTCTTC. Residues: CASSLVGTGAYNEQFF.

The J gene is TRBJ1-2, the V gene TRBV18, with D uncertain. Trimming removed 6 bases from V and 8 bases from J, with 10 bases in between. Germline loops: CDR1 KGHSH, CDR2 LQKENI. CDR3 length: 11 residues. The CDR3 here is CASSRLEGYTF. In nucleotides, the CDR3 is TGTGCCAGCTCCCGATTGGAGGGCTACACCTTC.